Following are 7 T cell receptor beta chains from one sample sequenced in a study of blood T cell repertoires in COVID-19. The repertoire was sequenced with immunoSEQ multiplex PCR; TCRdb's copy has only in-frame clones and lacks some. Of tens of thousands of clones in the sample, around 85% were seen once. Material: peripheral blood. Receptors originate from a man between 35 and 55 years old with COVID-19, enrolled during active disease.

This clone was seen more than once but under ten times. The chain joins TRBV10-3 to TRBJ2-1, with a possible D match to TRBD2 (5 bases). V lost 2 bases to trimming and J lost 5 bases, with 16 bases between them. Germline CDR1 ENHRY, CDR2 SYGVKD. This CDR3 contains 16 residues. The CDR3 here is CAISEPPGWENNEQFF. Written as DNA, the CDR3 is TGTGCCATCAGTGAGCCGCCGGGTTGGGAGAACAATGAGCAGTTCTTC.

The chain is built from TRBV7-2 and TRBJ2-7; TRBD1 might be the D (6 bases). Trimming pared 6 bases from V and 2 bases from J, leaving 20 bases between. Germline CDR1 reads SGHTA; CDR2 reads FQGNSA. CDR3 length: 16 amino acids. Here the CDR3 reads CASSMIGDTGTYEQYF. CDR3 coding DNA: TGTGCCAGCAGTATGATAGGGGACACTGGAACCTACGAGCAGTACTTC.

The chain combines TRBV7-2 with TRBJ2-7; 8 positions agree with TRBD1. The V segment lost 5 bases and the J segment 4 bases; nucleotides outside the gene matches: 10. From germline, CDR1 is SGHTA and CDR2 FQGNSA. The CDR3 loop spans 15 amino acids. CDR3 in DNA: TGTGCCAGCAGCCCTTCTGGACAGGGCGTTTACGAGCAGTACTTC. Amino acid sequence: CASSPSGQGVYEQYF.

This rearrangement joins TRBV12-3 or TRBV12-4 to TRBJ2-5; D is uncertain. This CDR3 comprises 12 residues. Trimming cost V 6 bases and J 5 bases, with 10 bases left between them. CDR3 sequence (DNA): TGTGCCAGCAGCCGCCTCCAGGAGACCCAGTACTTC. It is translated as CASSRLQETQYF.

The V call is TRBV28, the J call TRBJ1-2; possible D gene TRBD1, 6 bases. Trimming stripped 2 bases from V and 7 bases from J, with 26 bases between. The CDR3 contains 18 residues. Germline V lookup: CDR1 MDHEN, CDR2 SYDVKM. This CDR3 reads CASSLIVRGRRPHGGYTF. The CDR3 DNA follows: TGTGCCAGCAGTTTAATCGTCAGGGGCCGACGACCTCATGGTGGCTACACCTTC.

CDR3 amino acids: CSASPFGARGKQETQYF. CDR3 nucleotide sequence: TGCAGTGCTAGTCCCTTCGGCGCGCGGGGGAAACAAGAGACCCAGTACTTC. The chain carries TRBV20-1 and TRBJ2-5; 7 positions match TRBD2. This CDR3 has 17 residues. Germline values: CDR1 DFQATT, CDR2 SNEGSKA (reference sequence). V was clipped by 3 bases and J by 2 bases; unmatched bases: 15.

The rearrangement joins TRBV7-2 to TRBJ2-7; D unclear. Germline V gives CDR1 SGHTA, CDR2 FQGNSA. Trimming took off 3 bases at V and 0 bases at J, with 9 bases between the two ends. This CDR3 region has 14 residues. CDR3 residues: CASSFGLFSYEQYF. CDR3 nucleotides: TGTGCCAGCAGCTTCGGTCTTTTCTCCTACGAGCAGTACTTC.